Presented here are 32 T cell receptor beta chains from one specimen sequenced in a study of shared clonotypes between healthy human individuals. Assay used: immunoSEQ multiplex PCR; TCRdb lists only in-frame clones, some missing. The repertoire includes fewer than 600,000 clones, around 80% of them detected once, and approximately 12% sits in the top ten. Sequencing input: PBMCs. The origin of the receptors is a woman aged 35 to 49 in good health. Some clones in this sample may be carry-over from other donors' samples.

This clone has more than one count but fewer than ten. A single base separates this from a much larger clone, so it may be a read error. CDR3: CASSVTGDTQYF. CDR3 in DNA: TGTGCCAGCAGCGTAACGGGAGATACGCAGTATTTT. The chain links TRBV13 to TRBJ2-3; D unclear. Deletions cut 5 bases from V and 5 bases from J, with 8 bases between. Germline CDR1 is PRHDT and CDR2 is FYEKMQ (reference sequence). This CDR3 region has 12 residues.

This clone has just one count. The chain combines TRBV7-3 with TRBJ2-7; tentatively, D is TRBD1 (5 bases). The V end lost 2 bases, the J end lost 6 bases, and 14 bases lay between the germline ends. The V gene's germline CDR1 is SGHTA and CDR2 FQGTGA. The CDR3 extends over 14 amino acids. CDR3 nucleotides: TGTGCCAGCAGCTTAGGGGCCCAGGGCTCCGAGCAGTACTTC. Translation: CASSLGAQGSEQYF.

J is TRBJ1-1 and V is TRBV10-3, with 7 positions matching TRBD1. The CDR3 contains 14 residues. Germline V CDR1 and CDR2: ENHRY, SYGVKD. Unmatched junction bases numbered 4, after V lost 2 bases and J lost 4 bases. DNA for the CDR3: TGTGCCATCAGTGAGAGACAGGGTATCACTGAAGCTTTCTTT. Protein: CAISERQGITEAFF.

This clone showed up many times. The chain combines TRBV19 with TRBJ1-5, with 9 nucleotides matching TRBD1. V was clipped by 7 bases and J by 6 bases; unmatched bases: 13. Looked up from germline, CDR1 is LNHDA and CDR2 is SQIVND (reference sequence). The length of the CDR3 is 16 residues. This chain's CDR3 is CASTTGGPGSVQPQHF. DNA for the CDR3: TGTGCCAGTACCACAGGGGGCCCAGGGAGCGTTCAGCCCCAGCATTTT.

The chain employs TRBV5-1 and TRBJ2-1; TRBD1 or TRBD2 may be the D gene (5 bases each). The CDR3 has 14 residues. V lost 0 bases to trimming and J lost 7 bases, with 11 bases between them. CDR1 SGHRS and CDR2 YFSETQ come from the germline V gene. The CDR3: CASSLGGALNEQFF. In nucleotides, the CDR3 is TGCGCCAGCAGCTTGGGAGGGGCGTTAAATGAGCAGTTCTTC.

The chain joins TRBV19 to TRBJ1-1, with a weak D call TRBD1 (5 bases). V lost 5 bases to trimming and J lost 1 base, with 11 bases between them. CDR3 size: 14 residues. Germline CDR1 is LNHDA and CDR2 is SQIVND (reference sequence). CDR3 amino acids: CASSVATENTEAFF. CDR3 DNA sequence: TGTGCCAGTAGTGTAGCGACAGAGAACACTGAAGCTTTCTTT.

The chain carries TRBV14 and TRBJ2-7, with D possibly being TRBD2 (6 bases). Trimming left V 4 bases short and J 2 bases short, with 12 bases between. Per the germline V gene, CDR1 is SGHDN and CDR2 is FVKESK. The CDR3 runs 14 residues. In nucleotides, the CDR3 is TGTGCCAGCAGCCCCCTAGCGACCACCTACGAGCAGTACTTC. It encodes CASSPLATTYEQYF.

This rearrangement joins TRBV29-1 to TRBJ2-1; 7 nucleotides match TRBD2. Germline CDR1 and CDR2: SQVTM and ANQGSEA. This CDR3 spans 13 amino acids. Trimming cost V 5 bases and J 5 bases; bases outside gene matches: 6. The CDR3 coding sequence is TGCAGCGTTTGGCTAGCGGAAAACAATGAGCAGTTCTTC. Protein: CSVWLAENNEQFF.

The chain joins TRBV5-1 to TRBJ2-7; 11 nucleotides align to TRBD2. The V gene end was trimmed by 4 bases and the J gene end by 6 bases; junction bases not matched to a gene: 12. Germline V lookup: CDR1 SGHRS, CDR2 YFSETQ. The CDR3 runs 16 residues. The CDR3 protein is CASSPGASGRTGEQYF. The CDR3 coding sequence is TGCGCCAGCAGCCCAGGAGCTAGCGGGAGGACTGGCGAGCAGTACTTC.

The chain joins TRBV4-2 to TRBJ2-1; 11 positions match TRBD2. CDR3 length: 19 residues. The trim removed 0 bases at V and 3 bases at J, leaving 10 bases unmatched. Germline lookup yields CDR1 LGHNA and CDR2 YNFKEQ. The CDR3 is CASSQDFASGRLGYNEQFF. The DNA of the CDR3 is TGTGCCAGCAGCCAAGATTTCGCTAGCGGGAGGTTAGGCTACAATGAGCAGTTCTTC.

This sequence joins TRBV6-5 and TRBJ2-7; D is perhaps TRBD2 (6 bases). Germline V gives CDR1 MNHEY, CDR2 SVGAGI. The CDR3 is 15 residues long. The germline V and J ends were trimmed by 2 bases and 4 bases, with 15 bases remaining between them. DNA for the CDR3: TGTGCCAGCAGTTACATTGGGGCTAGCGTGTACGAGCAGTACTTC. Translating it yields CASSYIGASVYEQYF.

V usage is TRBV18 and J usage is TRBJ2-1, with TRBD1 matching 8 bases. The CDR3 runs 16 residues. V dropped 2 bases and J dropped 3; count of bases not matched to a gene: 6. Germline V CDR1 and CDR2: KGHSH, LQKENI. In DNA, the CDR3 is TGTGCCAGCTCACCAATGGGACAGGCGCTCTACAATGAGCAGTTCTTC. It yields the protein CASSPMGQALYNEQFF.

CDR3 sequence (DNA): TGCGCCAGCAGCGCACAGGGGGCTCGGCACACTGAAGCTTTCTTT. Encoded protein: CASSAQGARHTEAFF. This chain connects TRBV5-1 to TRBJ1-1, with TRBD1 matching 9 bases. CDR3 length equals 15 residues. Losses at the gene ends were 4 bases for V and 3 bases for J; bases not matched to a gene: 7. The germline CDR1 and CDR2 sequences are SGHRS and YFSETQ.

The chain is built from TRBV6-5 and TRBJ2-5; possible D gene TRBD2, 6 bases. CDR1 and CDR2 from the germline V gene are MNHEY and SVGAGI. V was clipped by 6 bases and J by 1 base, with 9 bases between them. This CDR3 contains 13 residues. In nucleotides, the CDR3 is TGTGCCAGCAGAAGGACTATCCAAGAGACCCAGTACTTC. Translation: CASRRTIQETQYF.

This clone has only one observation. The chain recombines TRBV29-1 with TRBJ2-1; 7 bases map to TRBD1. This CDR3 has 14 amino acids. The germline V gene has CDR1 SQVTM and CDR2 ANQGSEA. Trimming removed 6 bases from V and 1 base from J; junction bases left unmatched: 6. Written as DNA, the CDR3 is TGCAGCGTCCGGGACAGCGTTTCCTACAATGAGCAGTTCTTC. Amino acids: CSVRDSVSYNEQFF.

The genes are TRBV11-2 and TRBJ2-7; D call uncertain. V was shortened by 0 bases and J by 5 bases, with 8 bases between the two germline ends. CDR1 and CDR2 (germline): SGHAT, FQNNGV. There are 13 residues in the CDR3. DNA for the CDR3: TGTGCCAGCAGCTTAGATCGTTCGGACGAGCAGTACTTC. The encoded protein is CASSLDRSDEQYF.

The table lists this clone with a few counts. The chain joins TRBV7-2 to TRBJ1-4; D unclear. The CDR3 consists of 14 residues. Germline CDR1 and CDR2: SGHTA and FQGNSA. Trimming removed 4 bases from V and 8 bases from J, with 14 bases in between. The CDR3, as DNA: TGTGCCAGCAGCTCTGGCCTCTCGGACGAAAAACTGTTTTTT. It codes for CASSSGLSDEKLFF.

V and J are TRBV7-2 and TRBJ2-1, with D perhaps TRBD2 (5 bases). Between the trimmed V and J ends, which lost 1 base and 2 bases, there was a span of 9 bases. The CDR3 covers 15 residues. Looked up from germline, CDR1 is SGHTA and CDR2 is FQGNSA. This CDR3 is CASSLDSVPYNEQFF. The CDR3 bases are TGTGCCAGCAGCTTAGATAGCGTCCCCTACAATGAGCAGTTCTTC.

This clone was found a few times. The chain uses TRBV7-6 and TRBJ1-1, with D possibly being TRBD1 (6 bases). Germline V CDR1 and CDR2: SGHVS, FNYEAQ. The V and J ends lost 5 bases and 4 bases respectively, with 14 bases between them. The CDR3 loop spans 14 amino acids. The CDR3 bases are TGTGCCAGCAGCGGTACAGGGAGCGCCACTGAAGCTTTCTTT. It encodes CASSGTGSATEAFF. Variable domain in full (rest from reference TRBV7-6 and TRBJ1-1): GAGVSQSPRYKVTKRGQDVALRCDPISGHVSLYWYRQALGQGPEFLTYFNYEAQQDKSGLPNDRFSAERPEGSISTLTIQRTEQRDSAMYRCASSGTGSATEAFFGQGTRLTVV.

This sequence joins TRBV28 and TRBJ2-5, with D possibly TRBD2 on 5 matching bases. The germline V gene has CDR1 MDHEN and CDR2 SYDVKM. V shed 2 bases and J shed 3 bases, with 13 bases lying between them. The CDR3 has 15 residues. The CDR3 region is CASSLPVSGKETQYF. The CDR3 DNA sequence: TGTGCCAGCAGTTTACCGGTGAGCGGTAAAGAGACCCAGTACTTC.

The count of this clone is one. The CDR3: CASSSTGGGWNTEAFF. CDR3 DNA sequence: TGTGCCAGCAGCTCGACAGGGGGCGGGTGGAACACTGAAGCTTTCTTT. The rearrangement uses TRBV27 and TRBJ1-1; 10 bases agree with TRBD1. The CDR3 has 16 residues. CDR1 is MNHEY, CDR2 SMNVEV, per germline (reference sequence). V was clipped by 6 bases and J by 1 base; unmatched bases: 8.

The genes are TRBV30 and TRBJ2-7, with 8 positions matching TRBD2. The germline gives CDR1 GTSNPN, CDR2 SVGIG (reference sequence). The CDR3 extends over 13 amino acids. The trim removed 2 bases at V and 5 bases at J, leaving 5 bases unmatched. The CDR3 DNA sequence: TGTGCCTGGAGTTCCCGGGAGGGCCACGAGCAGTACTTC. Protein product: CAWSSREGHEQYF. The whole variable domain, remainder taken from reference TRBV30 and TRBJ2-7, is SQTIHQWPATLVQPVGSPLSLECTVEGTSNPNLYWYRQAAGRGLQLLFYSVGIGQISSEVPQNLSASRPQDRQFILSSKKLLLSDSGFYLCAWSSREGHEQYFGPGTRLTVT.

V is TRBV11-2 and J is TRBJ2-1; TRBD2 might be the D (6 bases). Germline-derived CDR1 and CDR2 are SGHAT and FQNNGV. The CDR3 loop spans 16 amino acids. V gave up 5 bases and J gave up 0 bases, with 14 bases separating them. The CDR3 loop reads CASSRSSGASYNEQFF. The DNA for the CDR3 is TGTGCCAGCAGCCGTAGCTCGGGAGCCTCCTACAATGAGCAGTTCTTC.

The chain links TRBV5-6 to TRBJ2-7; TRBD1 might be the D (6 bases). CDR3 length: 14 residues. With 2 bases removed from V and 4 bases from J, the gap between germline ends came to 13 bases. Germline V lookup: CDR1 SGHDT, CDR2 YYEEEE. Written as DNA, the CDR3 is TGTGCCAGCAGCTTCCCGGGGACACCTTACGAGCAGTACTTC. It encodes CASSFPGTPYEQYF.

J is TRBJ1-2 and V is TRBV29-1; the D gene is possibly TRBD1 (5 bases). Germline V CDR1 and CDR2: SQVTM, ANQGSEA. The CDR3 covers 15 residues. V lost 7 bases and J 0 bases, leaving 18 bases between the germline ends. The DNA for the CDR3 is TGCAGCGCTGTTGAGCCCCCGGGGGCTAACTATGGCTACACCTTC. Translated, it gives CSAVEPPGANYGYTF.

The chain has TRBV9 and TRBJ2-2; 8 bases map to TRBD1. This CDR3 is 14 amino acids long. The V gene's germline CDR1 is SGDLS and CDR2 YYNGEE. The junction had 5 bases not matched to a gene; V was cut back by 4 bases and J by 6 bases. CDR3 region: CASSLQTGAGELFF. The CDR3, as DNA: TGTGCCAGCAGCCTCCAGACAGGGGCCGGGGAGCTGTTTTTT.

The chain links TRBV10-2 to TRBJ1-1; no reliable D call. Germline V lookup: CDR1 WSHSY, CDR2 SAAADI. The CDR3 totals 13 residues. With 2 bases removed from V and 5 bases from J, the gap between germline ends came to 9 bases. The CDR3 DNA sequence: TGCGCCAGCAGTGAGGAGACAAAAACTGAAGCTTTCTTT. Amino acids: CASSEETKTEAFF.

The chain combines TRBV7-6 with TRBJ2-1; tentatively, D is TRBD2 (7 bases). Germline V gene sequence: CDR1 SGHVS, CDR2 FNYEAQ. The V and J ends lost 5 bases and 8 bases respectively, with 19 bases between them. This CDR3 has 15 amino acids. The CDR3 DNA reads TGTGCCAGCAGCATTGAGGGGGGAGGGTCGTATGAGCAGTTCTTC. As protein: CASSIEGGGSYEQFF.

V and J are TRBV28 and TRBJ2-3, with D hard to call. The CDR3 spans 11 residues. The ends were cut back, 6 bases at V and 6 bases at J, with 7 bases in the middle. CDR1 MDHEN and CDR2 SYDVKM come from the germline V gene. The CDR3 DNA follows: TGTGCCAGCAGACTTCGGGATACGCAGTATTTT. This translates into CASRLRDTQYF.

This clone was seen more than once but under ten times. The chain has TRBV7-2 and TRBJ2-1, with a weak D call TRBD2 (6 bases). V lost 5 bases and J 7 bases, leaving 18 bases between the germline ends. The CDR3 covers 15 residues. Germline CDR1 and CDR2: SGHTA and FQGNSA. CDR3 region: CASSAGPGGSNEQFF. CDR3 coding DNA: TGTGCCAGCAGCGCGGGACCTGGGGGTTCTAATGAGCAGTTCTTC.

Remarks on this clone: A much larger clone lies one base from this, so it may be a read error. The chain carries TRBV29-1 and TRBJ1-1; 8 bases fit TRBD1. Trimming at V came to 6 bases and at J to 5 bases, leaving 8 bases not matched to a gene. Germline loops: CDR1 SQVTM, CDR2 ANQGSEA. This CDR3 is built from 13 residues. CDR3 sequence reads: CSVAQGEWTEAFF. CDR3 nucleotide sequence: TGCAGCGTCGCACAGGGGGAGTGGACTGAAGCTTTCTTT.

This clone was found once. Within the sample, other DNA sequences also encode this same CDR3. The chain joins TRBV28 to TRBJ1-5; no definite D call. The CDR3 is made up of 11 amino acids. Germline CDR1 is MDHEN and CDR2 is SYDVKM. Trimming pared 7 bases from V and 1 base from J, leaving 2 bases between. CDR3: CASNSNQPQHF. The DNA of the CDR3 is TGTGCCAGCAACAGCAATCAGCCCCAGCATTTT.